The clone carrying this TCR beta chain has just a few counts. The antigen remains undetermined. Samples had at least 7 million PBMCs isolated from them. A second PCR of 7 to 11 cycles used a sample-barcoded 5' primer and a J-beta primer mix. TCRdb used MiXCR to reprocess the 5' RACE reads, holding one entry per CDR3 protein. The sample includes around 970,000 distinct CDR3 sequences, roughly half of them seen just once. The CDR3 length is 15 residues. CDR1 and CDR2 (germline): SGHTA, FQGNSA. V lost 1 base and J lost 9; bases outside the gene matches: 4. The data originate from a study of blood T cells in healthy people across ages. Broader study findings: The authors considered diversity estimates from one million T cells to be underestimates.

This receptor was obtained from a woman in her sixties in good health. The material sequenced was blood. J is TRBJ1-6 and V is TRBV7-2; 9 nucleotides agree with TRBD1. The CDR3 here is CASSLVTGGPSPLHF. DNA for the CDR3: TGTGCCAGCAGCTTAGTGACAGGGGGACCTTCACCCCTCCACTTT. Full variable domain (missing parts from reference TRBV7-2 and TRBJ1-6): GAGVSQSPSNKVTEKGKDVELRCDPISGHTALYWYRQSLGQGLEFLIYFQGNSAPDKSGLPSDRFSAERTGGSVSTLTIQRTQQEDSAVYLCASSLVTGGPSPLHFGNGTRLTVT.